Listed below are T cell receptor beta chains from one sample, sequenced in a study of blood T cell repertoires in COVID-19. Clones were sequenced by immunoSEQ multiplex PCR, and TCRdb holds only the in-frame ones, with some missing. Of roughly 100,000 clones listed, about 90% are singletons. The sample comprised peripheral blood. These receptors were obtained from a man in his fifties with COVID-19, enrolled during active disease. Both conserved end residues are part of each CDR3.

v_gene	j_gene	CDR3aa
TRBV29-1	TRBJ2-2	CSVVGGYGFGELFF
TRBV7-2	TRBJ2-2	CASSFRGAGTGELFF
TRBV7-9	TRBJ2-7	CASSLMQGGAYEQYF
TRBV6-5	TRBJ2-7	CASSTGLYEQYF
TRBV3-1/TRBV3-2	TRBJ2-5	CASSPRLAGGPETQYF
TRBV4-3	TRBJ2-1	CASSQEGGQGGNEQFF
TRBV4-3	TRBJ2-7	CASSQARAYEQYF
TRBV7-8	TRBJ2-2	CASSSPRQNTGELFF
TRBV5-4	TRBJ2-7	CASSINRGGFYEQYF
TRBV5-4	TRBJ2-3	CASSQPGARRTDTQYF
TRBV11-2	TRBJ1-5	CASSRQSNSNQPQHF